A selection of T cell receptor beta chains follows, all from one sample in a study of blood T cell repertoires in COVID-19. The repertoire was sequenced with immunoSEQ multiplex PCR; TCRdb's copy has only in-frame clones and lacks some. The sample shows 25,000 to 30,000 clones, about 90% of them seen only once. Sequenced material: peripheral blood. These TCRs come from a human donor in a cohort sampled during active COVID-19. Both conserved end residues are part of each CDR3. The D gene is left open where the match is weak. Expanded clones are given a class, and other clones once, few, many or no size at all.

14	TRBD1	TRBV6-5	TRBJ2-1	-	TGTGCCAGCAGTCACGGACAGGGGGCTAATGAGCAGTTCTTC	CASSHGQGANEQFF
15	-	TRBV5-1	TRBJ2-7	-	TGCGCCAGCAGCTTGCAACGGGGTGCCAACTACGAGCAGTACTTC	CASSLQRGANYEQYF
15	-	TRBV7-6	TRBJ1-1	-	TGTGCCAGCAGCTTAGCGGTCAGGGTAGACACTGAAGCTTTCTTT	CASSLAVRVDTEAFF
13	TRBD1	TRBV3-1/TRBV3-2	TRBJ2-1	-	TGTGCCAGCAGCCACGGACGGGACAGGGAGCAGTTCTTC	CASSHGRDREQFF
15	-	TRBV19	TRBJ1-2	-	TGTGCCAGTAGTATCCCGACAGAGATTAACTATGGCTACACCTTC	CASSIPTEINYGYTF
15	-	TRBV6-5	TRBJ2-2	-	TGTGCCAGCATTCAAAGGGGCCCCGGGACCGGGGAGCTGTTTTTT	CASIQRGPGTGELFF
19	TRBD2	TRBV4-1	TRBJ2-1	-	TGCGCCAGCAGCCAAGAGCCCAGCGGGGGGTTCCTCTCCTACAATGAGCAGTTCTTC	CASSQEPSGGFLSYNEQFF
12	-	TRBV7-2	TRBJ2-7	-	TGTGCCAGCAGCCTGAGCTCCTACGAGCAGTACTTC	CASSLSSYEQYF
15	TRBD2	TRBV6-4	TRBJ2-3	-	TGTGCCAGCAGTGAGGCGGGGGGGCCCGCAGATACGCAGTATTTT	CASSEAGGPADTQYF
14	-	TRBV7-9	TRBJ1-4	-	TGTGCCAGCAGCTTACGACAGAGTAATGAAAAACTGTTTTTT	CASSLRQSNEKLFF
15	-	TRBV3-1/TRBV3-2	TRBJ1-2	-	TGTGCCAGCAGCCACTTGACAACAGGGAACTATGGCTACACCTTC	CASSHLTTGNYGYTF
13	-	TRBV2	TRBJ2-7	-	TGTGCCAGCACCGGGCGGGGATCCTACGAGCAGTACTTC	CASTGRGSYEQYF
16	-	TRBV11-1	TRBJ2-3	-	TGTGCCAGCAGCTTAGAAGGGGCGGGGAGCACAGATACGCAGTATTTT	CASSLEGAGSTDTQYF
13	-	TRBV19	TRBJ1-1	-	TGTGCCAGTAGTATTTCCCCAGGGAATGAAGCTTTCTTT	CASSISPGNEAFF
13	TRBD2	TRBV29-1	TRBJ2-1	-	TGCAGCGTTGACGGGGGGGCCTTGAATGAGCAGTTCTTC	CSVDGGALNEQFF
13	TRBD1	TRBV5-1	TRBJ2-7	-	TGCGCCAGCAGCAGGACAGGCATCCACGAGCAGTACTTC	CASSRTGIHEQYF
15	-	TRBV3-1/TRBV3-2	TRBJ1-4	-	TGTGCCAGCAGCCCCGGGGGGGTGGAGAATGAAAAACTGTTTTTT	CASSPGGVENEKLFF
14	-	TRBV2	TRBJ1-3	-	TGTGCCAGCAGTGATTCAGGGGCTGGAAACACCATATATTTT	CASSDSGAGNTIYF
13	TRBD1	TRBV6-5	TRBJ1-2	-	TGTGCCAGCAGCCAGGAGGGGGCGGCTGGCTACACCTTC	CASSQEGAAGYTF
16	TRBD2	TRBV14	TRBJ2-3	-	TGTGCCAGCAGCCAATCTAGCGGGTTTAGCACAGATACGCAGTATTTT	CASSQSSGFSTDTQYF
13	TRBD1	TRBV30	TRBJ2-7	-	TGTGCCTGGAGTGGTAGGGGGCTCTACGAGCAGTACTTC	CAWSGRGLYEQYF
12	-	TRBV6-5	TRBJ2-2	-	TGTGCCAGCAGCCGTAGTGTCGGGGAGCTGTTTTTT	CASSRSVGELFF
12	-	TRBV7-2	TRBJ1-2	-	TGTGCCAGCAGCTTAGAGACAGGTGGCTACACCTTC	CASSLETGGYTF
15	TRBD2	TRBV6-5	TRBJ2-5	-	TGTGCCAGCAGGACCCTTGGGGGGGGACAAGAGACCCAGTACTTC	CASRTLGGGQETQYF
19	TRBD1	TRBV3-1/TRBV3-2	TRBJ2-6	few	TGTGCCAGCAGCCAAGATCGGGGGACAGGATTCTCTGGGGCCAACGTCCTGACTTTC	CASSQDRGTGFSGANVLTF
12	-	TRBV2	TRBJ1-1	once	TGTGCCAGCAGGAGACAGGCCTCTGAAGCTTTCTTT	CASRRQASEAFF
14	-	TRBV4-2	TRBJ1-1	-	TGTGCCAGCAGCCAAGCCCCGGGACTCCAAGAGGCTTTCTTT	CASSQAPGLQEAFF
13	-	TRBV5-4	TRBJ2-2	-	TGTGCCAGCAGCTTGTTGGACTCCGGGGAGCTGTTTTTT	CASSLLDSGELFF
15	-	TRBV7-9	TRBJ1-2	once	TGTGCCAGCAGCCCAACAGGAGCAGCTAACTATGGCTACACCTTC	CASSPTGAANYGYTF
14	-	TRBV5-6	TRBJ1-5	-	TGTGCCAGCAGCTTGGCGTACGGGTCCCAGCCCCAGCATTTT	CASSLAYGSQPQHF
11	-	TRBV28	TRBJ1-2	-	TGTGCCAGCAGGGGCCTCGCGGGCTACACCTTC	CASRGLAGYTF
13	TRBD1	TRBV6-5	TRBJ1-1	-	TGTGCCAGCAGCCCCGGGACAGGGATAGAAGCTTTCTTT	CASSPGTGIEAFF
16	TRBD2	TRBV5-4	TRBJ2-1	-	TGTGCCAGCAGCTTAGGCGGGGGGAGCTCCTACAATGAGCAGTTCTTC	CASSLGGGSSYNEQFF
16	-	TRBV9	TRBJ1-5	-	TGTGCCACAACGCAAGAGGCGGAGGGTTGCAATCAGCCCCAGCATTTT	CATTQEAEGCNQPQHF
15	-	TRBV6-5	TRBJ1-1	-	TGTGCCAGCAGTTACCGTACAGTGACCCACACTGAAGCTTTCTTT	CASSYRTVTHTEAFF
15	TRBD1	TRBV6-1	TRBJ1-2	-	TGTGCCAGCAGTGAAGAGACAGGGGGGTGGGATGGCTACACCTTC	CASSEETGGWDGYTF
17	TRBD2	TRBV7-9	TRBJ2-1	-	TGTGCCAGCAGCTTGAGGACTAGCGGGGAAAGTTTAAATGAGCAGTTCTTC	CASSLRTSGESLNEQFF
15	TRBD2	TRBV19	TRBJ2-3	-	TGTGCCAGTAGTATCCCTAGCGGGGGAGCAGATACGCAGTATTTT	CASSIPSGGADTQYF
16	TRBD2	TRBV5-4	TRBJ2-1	few	TGTGCCAGCAGCATCTTTAGCGGGGGGCGCTACAATGAGCAGTTCTTC	CASSIFSGGRYNEQFF
14	-	TRBV21-1	TRBJ2-7	-	TGTGCCAGTGATCTTGTCCGGGACAAAGGGGAGCAGTACTTC	CASDLVRDKGEQYF